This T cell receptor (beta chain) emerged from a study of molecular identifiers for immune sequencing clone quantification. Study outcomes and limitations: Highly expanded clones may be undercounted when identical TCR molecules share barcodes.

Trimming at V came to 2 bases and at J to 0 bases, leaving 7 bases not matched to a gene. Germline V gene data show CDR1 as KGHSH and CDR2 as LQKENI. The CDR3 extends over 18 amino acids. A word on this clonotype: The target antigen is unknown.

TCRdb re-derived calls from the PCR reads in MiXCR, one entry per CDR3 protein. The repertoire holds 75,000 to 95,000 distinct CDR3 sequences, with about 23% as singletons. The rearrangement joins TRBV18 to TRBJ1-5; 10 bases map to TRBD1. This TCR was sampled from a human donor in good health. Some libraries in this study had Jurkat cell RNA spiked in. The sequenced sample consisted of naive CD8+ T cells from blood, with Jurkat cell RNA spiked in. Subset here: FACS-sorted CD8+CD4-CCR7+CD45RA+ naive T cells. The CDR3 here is CASSPNPGQGYSNQPQHF. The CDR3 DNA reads TGTGCCAGCTCACCAAACCCGGGACAGGGGTATAGCAATCAGCCCCAGCATTTT.